The 12 T cell receptor beta chains presented below share a single source sample, sequenced in a study of T cells in Graves' hyperthyroidism and ophthalmopathy. The source material, RNA transcripts, was used to amplify TCR beta CDR3 regions. The TCR CDR3 was amplified in a first-round RT-PCR using the HTBI primer set. TCRdb re-called the multiplex PCR reads through MiXCR, storing one row per CDR3 protein. The sample yields under 400,000 distinct CDR3 sequences, 15% seen once. Sample: blood. Receptor source: a woman between 55 and 75 years old with Graves' ophthalmopathy.

This clonotype was counted at least ten times. The V gene is TRBV6-5, the J gene TRBJ2-7; no definite D call. V was pared by 0 bases and J by 2 bases, with 8 bases between. Germline values: CDR1 MNHEY, CDR2 SVGAGI. The CDR3 sequence is 14 residues long. CDR3 sequence (DNA): TGTGCCAGCAGTTACTCGAGCCTACCCTACGAGCAGTACTTC. This sequence encodes CASSYSSLPYEQYF.

The rearrangement links TRBV5-4 to TRBJ2-2; the D gene is possibly TRBD1 (5 bases). Trimming shortened V by 4 bases and J by 4 bases, and 14 bases separated the two germline ends. This CDR3 comprises 15 residues. Germline V CDR1 and CDR2: SGHNT, YYREEE (reference sequence). CDR3 residues: CASSTNLGVTGELFF. The CDR3 region has the DNA TGTGCCAGCAGCACGAACCTAGGGGTCACCGGGGAGCTGTTTTTT.

This clonotype was recorded at least ten times. The chain couples TRBV20-1 to TRBJ2-1; 14 positions match TRBD2. Germline lookup yields CDR1 DFQATT and CDR2 SNEGSKA (reference sequence). CDR3 length: 14 residues. With 6 bases clipped from V and 7 bases from J, the junction kept 5 bases outside the gene matches. CDR3 DNA sequence: TGCAGTGCACTTGGACTAGCGGGAGGAAATGAGCAGTTCTTC. Translation: CSALGLAGGNEQFF.

Many counts were recorded for this clonotype. This rearrangement joins TRBV5-6 to TRBJ2-7; 10 nucleotides match TRBD1. CDR1 and CDR2 (germline): SGHDT, YYEEEE. V shed 5 bases and J 5 bases; nucleotides not matched to a gene: 10. The CDR3 contains 15 residues. The CDR3 coding sequence is TGTGCCAGCAGTTACCGGGACAGGGGACTTGACGAGCAGTACTTC. Its translation: CASSYRDRGLDEQYF.

With respect to this clonotype: This may come from a read error, since a much larger clone is one base off. The rearrangement links TRBV11-2 to TRBJ2-7, with TRBD2 matching over 12 bases. Germline-derived CDR1 and CDR2 are SGHAT and FQNNGV. CDR3 length equals 14 residues. V shed 2 bases and J 5 bases; nucleotides not matched to a gene: 1. The CDR3 region is CASSLLAGGNEQYF. DNA of the CDR3: TGTGCCAGCAGCTTACTAGCGGGAGGGAACGAGCAGTACTTC. The variable domain in full, with the rest retrieved from reference TRBV11-2 and TRBJ2-7, is EAGVAQSPRYKIIEKRQSVAFWCNPISGHATLYWYQQILGQGPKLLIQFQNNGVVDDSQLPKDRFSAERLKGVDSTLKIQPAKLEDSAVYLCASSLLAGGNEQYFGPGTRLTVT.

This clonotype showed up just once. At one end, the junction sequence differs from germline, possibly due to a read error. The V gene is TRBV10-2, the J gene TRBJ2-7; the match to TRBD1 covers 11 bases. Germline V gene data show CDR1 as WSHSY and CDR2 as SAAADI. This CDR3 comprises 16 residues. The DNA of the CDR3 is TGCGCCACCAGTGCCGATTTGGGACAGGGGGAGTACGAGCAGTACTTC. This codes for CATSADLGQGEYEQYF.

The CDR3 DNA reads TGCGCCAGCAGCCCGGTAGCGGGAGCGTGGACAGATACGCAGTATTTT. Translating it yields CASSPVAGAWTDTQYF. The chain is built from TRBV5-1 and TRBJ2-3; TRBD2 aligns across 9 bases. Germline V gene sequence: CDR1 SGHRS, CDR2 YFSETQ. The CDR3 contains 16 residues. J gave up 3 bases and V 4 bases, and 9 bases lay outside the gene matches.

This clonotype was detected many times. The V gene is TRBV7-9, the J gene TRBJ2-1; 8 bases line up with TRBD2. The trim removed 3 bases at V and 8 bases at J, leaving 15 bases unmatched. Germline CDR1 reads SEHNR; CDR2 reads FQNEAQ (reference sequence). The CDR3 is 17 amino acids. The CDR3 DNA reads TGTGCCAGCAGCTTCGTCGGGGGGGGACCGGTCGGGGATGAGCAGTTCTTC. Translated, it gives CASSFVGGGPVGDEQFF.

This clonotype was picked up many times. The chain combines TRBV12-3 or TRBV12-4 with TRBJ2-7, with D maybe TRBD2 (5 bases). This CDR3 contains 14 residues. V lost 5 bases to trimming and J lost 9 bases, with 20 bases between them. The CDR3 DNA sequence: TGTGCCAGCAGTCGAAGCGGTGGTCCAAGTGGGCAGTACTTC. This codes for CASSRSGGPSGQYF.

This clonotype has more than one count but fewer than ten. This sequence joins TRBV15 and TRBJ2-7; tentatively, D is TRBD2 (5 bases). Germline assignment: CDR1 LNHNV and CDR2 YYDKDF (reference sequence). There are 14 residues in the CDR3. Trimming took off 1 base at V and 4 bases at J, with 11 bases between the two ends. The CDR3 loop reads CATSRVEGVYEQYF. CDR3 sequence (DNA): TGTGCCACCAGCAGAGTAGAGGGTGTGTACGAGCAGTACTTC.

The chain couples TRBV15 to TRBJ2-7; possible D gene TRBD1, 6 bases. This CDR3 spans 16 amino acids. Trimming left V 1 base short and J 0 bases short, with 13 bases between. Germline V gene data show CDR1 as LNHNV and CDR2 as YYDKDF (reference sequence). CDR3 residues: CATSRGEGVFSYEQYF. The CDR3 nucleotides are TGTGCCACCAGCAGAGGAGAGGGGGTATTCTCCTACGAGCAGTACTTC.

This clonotype was observed a handful of times. This may stem from a read error, because a much larger clone lies one nucleotide away. The chain has TRBV28 and TRBJ1-6; D may be TRBD1 (5 bases). CDR1 and CDR2 (germline): MDHEN, SYDVKM. This CDR3 is 12 amino acids long. CDR3 region: CAGSPQGLPLHF. CDR3 coding DNA: TGTGCCGGCAGTCCCCAGGGACTTCCCCTCCACTTT. Full variable domain (outside the CDR3, taken from reference TRBV28 and TRBJ1-6): DVKVTQSSRYLVKRTGEKVFLECVQDMDHENMFWYRQDPGLGLRLIYFSYDVKMKEKGDIPEGYSVSREKKERFSLILESASTNQTSMYLCAGSPQGLPLHFGNGTRLTVT.